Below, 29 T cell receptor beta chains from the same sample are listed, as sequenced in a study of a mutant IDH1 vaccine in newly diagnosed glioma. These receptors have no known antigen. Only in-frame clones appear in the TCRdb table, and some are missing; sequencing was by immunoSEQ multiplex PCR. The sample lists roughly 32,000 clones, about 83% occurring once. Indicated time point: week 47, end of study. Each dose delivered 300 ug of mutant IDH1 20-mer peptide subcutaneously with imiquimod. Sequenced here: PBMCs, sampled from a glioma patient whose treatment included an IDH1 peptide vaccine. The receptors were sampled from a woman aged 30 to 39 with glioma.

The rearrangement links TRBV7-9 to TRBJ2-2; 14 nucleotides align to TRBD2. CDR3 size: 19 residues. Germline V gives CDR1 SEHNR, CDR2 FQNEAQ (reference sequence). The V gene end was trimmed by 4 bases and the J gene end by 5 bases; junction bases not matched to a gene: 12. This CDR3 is CASSSGLAGGAPNTGELFF. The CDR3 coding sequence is TGTGCCAGCAGCTCAGGACTAGCGGGGGGCGCCCCCAATACCGGGGAGCTGTTTTTT.

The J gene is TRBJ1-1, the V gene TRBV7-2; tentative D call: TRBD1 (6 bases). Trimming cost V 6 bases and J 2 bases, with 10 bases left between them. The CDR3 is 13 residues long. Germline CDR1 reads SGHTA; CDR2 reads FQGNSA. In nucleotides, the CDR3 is TGTGCCAGCAGGCAACAGGGTAACACTGAAGCTTTCTTT. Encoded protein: CASRQQGNTEAFF.

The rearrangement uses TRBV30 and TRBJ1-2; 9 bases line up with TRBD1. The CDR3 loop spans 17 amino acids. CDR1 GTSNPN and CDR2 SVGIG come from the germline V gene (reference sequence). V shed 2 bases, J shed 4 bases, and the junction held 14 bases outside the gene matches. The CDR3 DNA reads TGTGCCTGGAGTCCGGGACAGGGTTTAAGAGCAGGCTATGGCTACACCTTC. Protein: CAWSPGQGLRAGYGYTF.

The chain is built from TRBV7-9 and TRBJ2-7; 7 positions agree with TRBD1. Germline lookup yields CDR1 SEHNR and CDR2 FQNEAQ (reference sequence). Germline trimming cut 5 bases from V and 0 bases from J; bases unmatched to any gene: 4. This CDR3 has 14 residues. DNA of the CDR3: TGTGCCAGCAGCCAGGACAGGAGCTCCTACGAGCAGTACTTC. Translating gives CASSQDRSSYEQYF.

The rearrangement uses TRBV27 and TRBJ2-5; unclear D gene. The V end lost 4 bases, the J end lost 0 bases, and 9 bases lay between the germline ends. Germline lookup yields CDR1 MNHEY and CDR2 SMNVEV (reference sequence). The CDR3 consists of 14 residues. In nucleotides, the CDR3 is TGTGCCAGCAGTTCGCAGATGTACCAAGAGACCCAGTACTTC. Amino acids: CASSSQMYQETQYF.

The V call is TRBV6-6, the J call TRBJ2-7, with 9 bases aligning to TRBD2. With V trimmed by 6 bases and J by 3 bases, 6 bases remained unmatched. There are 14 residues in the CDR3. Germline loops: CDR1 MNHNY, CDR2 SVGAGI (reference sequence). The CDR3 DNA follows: TGTGCCAGCAGCTTAGCGGGGGACCTCTACGAGCAGTACTTC. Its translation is CASSLAGDLYEQYF.

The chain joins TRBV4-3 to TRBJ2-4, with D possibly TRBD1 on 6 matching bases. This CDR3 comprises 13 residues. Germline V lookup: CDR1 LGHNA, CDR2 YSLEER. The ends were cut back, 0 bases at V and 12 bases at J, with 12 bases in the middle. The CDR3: CASSQDPTGCQYF. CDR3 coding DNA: TGCGCCAGCAGCCAAGACCCCACAGGGTGTCAGTACTTC.

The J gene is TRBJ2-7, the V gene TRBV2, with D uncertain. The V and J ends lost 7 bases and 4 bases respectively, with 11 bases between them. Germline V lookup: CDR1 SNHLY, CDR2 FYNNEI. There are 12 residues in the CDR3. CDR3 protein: CASTEAEYEQYF. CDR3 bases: TGTGCCAGCACCGAGGCAGAGTACGAGCAGTACTTC.

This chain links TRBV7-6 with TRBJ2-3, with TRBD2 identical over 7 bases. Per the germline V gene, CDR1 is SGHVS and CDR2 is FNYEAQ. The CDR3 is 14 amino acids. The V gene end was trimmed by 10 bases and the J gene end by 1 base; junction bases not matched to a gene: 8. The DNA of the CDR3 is TGTGCCACCAAGCGGGGCTGGGGCACAGATACGCAGTATTTT. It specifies CATKRGWGTDTQYF. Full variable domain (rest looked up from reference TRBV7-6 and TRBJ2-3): GAGVSQSPRYKVTKRGQDVALRCDPISGHVSLYWYRQALGQGPEFLTYFNYEAQQDKSGLPNDRFSAERPEGSISTLTIQRTEQRDSAMYRCATKRGWGTDTQYFGPGTRLTVL.

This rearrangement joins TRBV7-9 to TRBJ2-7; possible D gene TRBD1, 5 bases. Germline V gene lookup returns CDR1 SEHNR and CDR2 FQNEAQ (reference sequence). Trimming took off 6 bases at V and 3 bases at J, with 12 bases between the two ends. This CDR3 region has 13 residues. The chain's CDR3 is CASRGQSGYEQYF. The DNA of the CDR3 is TGTGCCAGCAGGGGGCAATCAGGCTACGAGCAGTACTTC.

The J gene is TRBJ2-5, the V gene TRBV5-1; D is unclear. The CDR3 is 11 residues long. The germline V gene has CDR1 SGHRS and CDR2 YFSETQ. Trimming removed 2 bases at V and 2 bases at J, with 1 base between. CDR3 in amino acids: CASSFQETQYF. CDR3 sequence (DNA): TGCGCCAGCAGCTTTCAAGAGACCCAGTACTTC. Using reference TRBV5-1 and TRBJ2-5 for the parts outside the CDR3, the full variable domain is KAGVTQTPRYLIKTRGQQVTLSCSPISGHRSVSWYQQTPGQGLQFLFEYFSETQRNKGNFPGRFSGRQFSNSRSEMNVSTLELGDSALYLCASSFQETQYFGPGTRLLVL.

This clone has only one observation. The CDR3 here is CAISESDRDGPYEQYF. Here the CDR3 DNA reads TGTGCCATCAGTGAGTCGGACAGGGACGGGCCCTACGAGCAGTACTTC. V is TRBV10-3 and J is TRBJ2-7; 8 bases align to TRBD1. Germline assignment: CDR1 ENHRY and CDR2 SYGVKD. V was pared by 0 bases and J by 2 bases, with 6 bases of the junction left unmatched. The CDR3 extends over 16 amino acids.

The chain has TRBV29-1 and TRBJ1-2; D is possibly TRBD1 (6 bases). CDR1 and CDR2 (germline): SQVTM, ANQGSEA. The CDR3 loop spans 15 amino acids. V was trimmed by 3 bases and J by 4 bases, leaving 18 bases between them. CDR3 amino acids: CSVDLPGAGVYGYTF. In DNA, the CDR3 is TGCAGCGTTGACCTCCCGGGGGCAGGGGTCTATGGCTACACCTTC.

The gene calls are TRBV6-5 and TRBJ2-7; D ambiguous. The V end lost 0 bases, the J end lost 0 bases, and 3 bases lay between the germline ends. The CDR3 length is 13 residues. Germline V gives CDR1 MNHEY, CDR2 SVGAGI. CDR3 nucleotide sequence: TGTGCCAGCAGTTACTCGCCCTCCTACGAGCAGTACTTC. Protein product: CASSYSPSYEQYF.

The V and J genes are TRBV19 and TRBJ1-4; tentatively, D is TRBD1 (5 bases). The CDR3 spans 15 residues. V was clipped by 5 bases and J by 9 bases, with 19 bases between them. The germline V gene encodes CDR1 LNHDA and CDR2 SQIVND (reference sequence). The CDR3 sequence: CASSPQGRAEKKLFF. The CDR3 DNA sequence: TGTGCCAGTAGTCCGCAGGGACGGGCAGAAAAAAAACTGTTTTTT.

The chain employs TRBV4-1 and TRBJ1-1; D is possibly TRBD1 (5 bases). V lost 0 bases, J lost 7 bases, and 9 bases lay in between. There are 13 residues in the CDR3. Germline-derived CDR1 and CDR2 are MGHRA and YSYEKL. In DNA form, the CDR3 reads TGCGCCAGCAGCCAAGATCGACAGCGTGAAGCTTTCTTT. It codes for CASSQDRQREAFF.

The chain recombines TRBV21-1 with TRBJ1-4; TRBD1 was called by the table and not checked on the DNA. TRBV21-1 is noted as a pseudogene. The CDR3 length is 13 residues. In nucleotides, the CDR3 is TGTGCCAGCACCACGACGGACAGGGATAAACTGTTTTTT. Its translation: CASTTTDRDKLFF.

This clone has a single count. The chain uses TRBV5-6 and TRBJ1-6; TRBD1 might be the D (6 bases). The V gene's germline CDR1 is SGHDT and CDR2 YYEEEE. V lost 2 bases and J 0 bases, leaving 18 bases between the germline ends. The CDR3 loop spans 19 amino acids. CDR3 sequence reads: CASSFWGAQQSSYNSPLHF. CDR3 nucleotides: TGTGCCAGCAGCTTTTGGGGGGCACAGCAGAGCTCCTATAATTCACCCCTCCACTTT.

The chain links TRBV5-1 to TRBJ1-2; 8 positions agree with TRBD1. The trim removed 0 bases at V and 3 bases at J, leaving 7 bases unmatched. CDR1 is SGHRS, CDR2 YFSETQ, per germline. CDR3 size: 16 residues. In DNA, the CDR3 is TGCGCCAGCAGCTTGGGTCCCGGGACAGGTTACTATGGCTACACCTTC. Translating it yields CASSLGPGTGYYGYTF.

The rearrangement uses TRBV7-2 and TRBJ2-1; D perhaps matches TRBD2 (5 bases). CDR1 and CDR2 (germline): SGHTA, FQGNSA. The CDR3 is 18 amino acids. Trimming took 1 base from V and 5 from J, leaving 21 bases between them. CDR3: CASSLESARAPSHNEQFF. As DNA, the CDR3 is TGTGCCAGCAGCTTAGAGTCCGCGAGGGCACCGTCACACAATGAGCAGTTCTTC.

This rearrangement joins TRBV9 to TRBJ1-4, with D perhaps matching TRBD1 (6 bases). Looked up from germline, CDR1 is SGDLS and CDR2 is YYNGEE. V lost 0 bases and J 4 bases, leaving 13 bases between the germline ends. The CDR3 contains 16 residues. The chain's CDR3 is CASSVASRGSNEKLFF. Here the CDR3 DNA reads TGTGCCAGCAGCGTAGCTAGCAGGGGAAGTAATGAAAAACTGTTTTTT.

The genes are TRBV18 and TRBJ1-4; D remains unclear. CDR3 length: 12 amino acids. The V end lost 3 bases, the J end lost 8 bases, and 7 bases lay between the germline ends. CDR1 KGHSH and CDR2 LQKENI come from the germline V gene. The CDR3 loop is CASSPGGEKLFF. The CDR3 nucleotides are TGTGCCAGCTCACCGGGAGGAGAAAAACTGTTTTTT. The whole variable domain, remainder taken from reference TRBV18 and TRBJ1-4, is NAGVMQNPRHLVRRRGQEARLRCSPMKGHSHVYWYRQLPEEGLKFMVYLQKENIIDESGMPKERFSAEFPKEGPSILRIQQVVRGDSAAYFCASSPGGEKLFFGSGTQLSVL.

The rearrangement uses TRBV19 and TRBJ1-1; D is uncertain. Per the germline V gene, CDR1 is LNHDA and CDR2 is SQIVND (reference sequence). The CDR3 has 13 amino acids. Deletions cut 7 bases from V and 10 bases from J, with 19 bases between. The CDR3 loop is CASIVSAGAGAFF. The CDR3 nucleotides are TGTGCCAGTATAGTTTCTGCGGGCGCTGGAGCTTTCTTT.

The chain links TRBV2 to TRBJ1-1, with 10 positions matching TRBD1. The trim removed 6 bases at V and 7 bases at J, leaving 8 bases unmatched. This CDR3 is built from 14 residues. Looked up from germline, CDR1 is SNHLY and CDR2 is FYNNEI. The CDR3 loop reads CASRRDRGLGEAFF. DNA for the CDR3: TGTGCCAGCAGGAGAGACAGGGGGCTGGGTGAAGCTTTCTTT. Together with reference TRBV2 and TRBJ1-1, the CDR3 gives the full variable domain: EPEVTQTPSHQVTQMGQEVILRCVPISNHLYFYWYRQILGQKVEFLVSFYNNEISEKSEIFDDQFSVERPDGSNFTLKIRSTKLEDSAMYFCASRRDRGLGEAFFGQGTRLTVV.

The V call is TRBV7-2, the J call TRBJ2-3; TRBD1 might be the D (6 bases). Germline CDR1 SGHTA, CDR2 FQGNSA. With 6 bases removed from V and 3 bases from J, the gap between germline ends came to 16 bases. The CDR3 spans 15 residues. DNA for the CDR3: TGTGCCAGCAGTTCCTCAGGGGACAATACAGATACGCAGTATTTT. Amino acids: CASSSSGDNTDTQYF.

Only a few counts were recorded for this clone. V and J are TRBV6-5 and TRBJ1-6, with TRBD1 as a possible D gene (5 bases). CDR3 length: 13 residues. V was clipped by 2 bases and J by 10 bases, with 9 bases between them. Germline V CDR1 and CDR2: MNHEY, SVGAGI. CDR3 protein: CASSYAQVSPLHF. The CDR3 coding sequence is TGTGCCAGCAGTTACGCACAGGTCTCACCCCTCCACTTT.

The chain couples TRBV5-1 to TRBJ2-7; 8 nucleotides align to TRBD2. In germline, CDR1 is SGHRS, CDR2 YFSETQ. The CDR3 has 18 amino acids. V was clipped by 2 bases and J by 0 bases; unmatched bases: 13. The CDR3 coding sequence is TGCGCCAGCAGCTTAAGGTCCACCTTAGCGGGGAGCTCCTACGAGCAGTACTTC. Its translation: CASSLRSTLAGSSYEQYF.

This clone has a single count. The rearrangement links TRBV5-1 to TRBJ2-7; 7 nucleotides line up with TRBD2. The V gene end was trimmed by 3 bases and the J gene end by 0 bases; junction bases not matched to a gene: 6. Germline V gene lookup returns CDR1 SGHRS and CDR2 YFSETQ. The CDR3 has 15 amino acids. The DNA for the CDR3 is TGCGCCAGCAGCTGGGGGGGTGGGAGCTCCTACGAGCAGTACTTC. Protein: CASSWGGGSSYEQYF.

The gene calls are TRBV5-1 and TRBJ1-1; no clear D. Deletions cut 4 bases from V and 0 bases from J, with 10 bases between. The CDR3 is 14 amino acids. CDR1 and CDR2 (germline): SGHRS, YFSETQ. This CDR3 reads CASSPRTVNTEAFF. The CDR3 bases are TGCGCCAGCAGCCCCCGGACGGTGAACACTGAAGCTTTCTTT.